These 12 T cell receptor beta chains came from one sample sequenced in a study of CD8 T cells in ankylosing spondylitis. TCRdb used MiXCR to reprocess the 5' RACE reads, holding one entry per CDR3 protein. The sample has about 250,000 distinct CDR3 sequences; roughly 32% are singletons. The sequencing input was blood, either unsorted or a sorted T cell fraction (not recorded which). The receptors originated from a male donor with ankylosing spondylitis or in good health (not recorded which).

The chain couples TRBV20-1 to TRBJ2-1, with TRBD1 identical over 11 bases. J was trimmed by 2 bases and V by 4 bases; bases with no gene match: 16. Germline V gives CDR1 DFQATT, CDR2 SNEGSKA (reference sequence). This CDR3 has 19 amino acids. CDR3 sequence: CSAILRGQGGYPPYNEQFF. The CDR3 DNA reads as TGCAGTGCTATTTTAAGGGGACAGGGGGGTTATCCCCCCTACAATGAGCAGTTCTTC.

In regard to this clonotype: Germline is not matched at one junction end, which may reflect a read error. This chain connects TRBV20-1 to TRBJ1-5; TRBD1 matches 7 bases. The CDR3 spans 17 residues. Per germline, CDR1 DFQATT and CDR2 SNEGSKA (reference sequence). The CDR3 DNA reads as TGCTGTGCTAGATTACCAATTACCGGGACAGACAATCAGCCCCAGCATTTT. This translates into CCARLPITGTDNQPQHF.

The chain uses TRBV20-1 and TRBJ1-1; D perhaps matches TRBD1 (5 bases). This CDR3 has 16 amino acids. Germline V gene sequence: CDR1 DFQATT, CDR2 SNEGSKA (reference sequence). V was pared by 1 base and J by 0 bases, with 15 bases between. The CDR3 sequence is CSARGDGDLLNTEAFF. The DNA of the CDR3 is TGCAGTGCTAGAGGGGACGGGGACCTTTTGAACACTGAAGCTTTCTTT.

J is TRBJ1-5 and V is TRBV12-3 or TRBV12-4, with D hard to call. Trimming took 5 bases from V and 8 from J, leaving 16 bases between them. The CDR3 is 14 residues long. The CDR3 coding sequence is TGTGCCAGCAGTCCAGAGGGATTAAGAGAGCCCCAGCATTTT. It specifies CASSPEGLREPQHF.

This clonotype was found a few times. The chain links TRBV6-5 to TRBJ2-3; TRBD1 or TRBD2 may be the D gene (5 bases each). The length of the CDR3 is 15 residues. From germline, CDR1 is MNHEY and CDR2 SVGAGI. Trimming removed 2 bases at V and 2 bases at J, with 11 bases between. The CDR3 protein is CASSYRGPLTDTQYF. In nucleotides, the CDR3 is TGTGCCAGCAGTTACAGGGGACCGCTCACAGATACGCAGTATTTT.

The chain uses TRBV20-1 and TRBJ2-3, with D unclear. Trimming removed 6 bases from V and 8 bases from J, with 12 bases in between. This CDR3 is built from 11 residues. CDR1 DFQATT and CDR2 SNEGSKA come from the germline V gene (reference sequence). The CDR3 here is CSATPLGTQYF. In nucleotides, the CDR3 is TGCAGTGCCACTCCCCTTGGTACGCAGTATTTT.

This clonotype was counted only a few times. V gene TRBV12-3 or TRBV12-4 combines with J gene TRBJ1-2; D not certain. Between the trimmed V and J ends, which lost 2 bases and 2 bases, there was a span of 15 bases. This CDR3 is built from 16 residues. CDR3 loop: CASSLLGSPTNYGYTF. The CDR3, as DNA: TGTGCCAGCAGTTTACTTGGCAGTCCAACAAACTATGGCTACACCTTC.

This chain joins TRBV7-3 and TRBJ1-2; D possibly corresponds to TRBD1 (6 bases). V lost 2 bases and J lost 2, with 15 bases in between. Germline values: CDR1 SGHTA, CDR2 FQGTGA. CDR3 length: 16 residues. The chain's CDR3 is CASSLGARDKNYGYTF. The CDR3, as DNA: TGTGCCAGCAGCTTAGGGGCCCGGGACAAAAACTATGGCTACACCTTC.

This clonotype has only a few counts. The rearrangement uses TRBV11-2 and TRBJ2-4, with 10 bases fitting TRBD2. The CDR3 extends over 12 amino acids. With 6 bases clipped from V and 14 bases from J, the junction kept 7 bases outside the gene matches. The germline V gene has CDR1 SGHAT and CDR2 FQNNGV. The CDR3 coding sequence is TGTGCCAGCAGTCTCGAGCGGGGGGGGAAGTACTTC. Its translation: CASSLERGGKYF.

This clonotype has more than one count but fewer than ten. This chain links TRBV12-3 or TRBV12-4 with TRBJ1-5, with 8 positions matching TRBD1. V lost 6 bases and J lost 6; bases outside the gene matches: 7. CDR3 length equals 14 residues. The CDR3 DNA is TGTGCCAGCAGACGACAGGGGTACCGTCAGCCCCAGCATTTT. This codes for CASRRQGYRQPQHF.

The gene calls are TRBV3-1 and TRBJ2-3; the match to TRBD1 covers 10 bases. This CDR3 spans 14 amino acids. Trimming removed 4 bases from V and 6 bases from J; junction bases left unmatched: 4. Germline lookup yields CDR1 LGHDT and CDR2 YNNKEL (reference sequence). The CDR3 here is CASSPDRGRDTQYF. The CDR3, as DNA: TGTGCCAGCAGCCCCGACAGGGGGCGGGATACGCAGTATTTT.

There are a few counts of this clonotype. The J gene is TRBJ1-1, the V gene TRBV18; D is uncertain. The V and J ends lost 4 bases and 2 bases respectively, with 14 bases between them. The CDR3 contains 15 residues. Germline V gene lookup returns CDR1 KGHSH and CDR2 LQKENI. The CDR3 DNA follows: TGTGCCAGCTCACGATTGGGGTCAGCTAACACTGAAGCTTTCTTT. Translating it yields CASSRLGSANTEAFF. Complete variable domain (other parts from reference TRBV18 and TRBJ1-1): NAGVMQNPRHLVRRRGQEARLRCSPMKGHSHVYWYRQLPEEGLKFMVYLQKENIIDESGMPKERFSAEFPKEGPSILRIQQVVRGDSAAYFCASSRLGSANTEAFFGQGTRLTVV.